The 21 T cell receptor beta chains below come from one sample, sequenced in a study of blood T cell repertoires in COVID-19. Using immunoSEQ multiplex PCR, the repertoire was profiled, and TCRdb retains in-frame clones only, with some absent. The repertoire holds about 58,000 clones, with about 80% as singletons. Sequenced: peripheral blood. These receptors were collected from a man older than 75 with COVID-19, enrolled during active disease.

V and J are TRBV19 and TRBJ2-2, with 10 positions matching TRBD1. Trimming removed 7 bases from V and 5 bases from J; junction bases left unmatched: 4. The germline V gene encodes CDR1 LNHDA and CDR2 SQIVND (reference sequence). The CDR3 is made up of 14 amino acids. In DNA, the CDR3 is TGTGCCAGTACCCGACAGGGGGCGACCGGGGAGCTGTTTTTT. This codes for CASTRQGATGELFF.

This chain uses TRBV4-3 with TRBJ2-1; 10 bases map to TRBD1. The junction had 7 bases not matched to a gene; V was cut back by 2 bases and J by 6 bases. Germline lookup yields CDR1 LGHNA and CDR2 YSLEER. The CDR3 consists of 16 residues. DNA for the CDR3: TGCGCCAGCAGCCAACTGACAGGGGGCTGGATCAATGAGCAGTTCTTC. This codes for CASSQLTGGWINEQFF.

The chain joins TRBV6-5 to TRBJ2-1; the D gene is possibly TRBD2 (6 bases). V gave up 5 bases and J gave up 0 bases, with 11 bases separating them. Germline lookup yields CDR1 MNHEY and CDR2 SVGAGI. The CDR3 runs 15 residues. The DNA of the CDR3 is TGTGCCAGCAGTAACGAGGGAGGCTCCTACAATGAGCAGTTCTTC. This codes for CASSNEGGSYNEQFF.

CDR3 sequence (DNA): TGTGCCAGTAGTATGGAAGGGGCGCGCGATCTTAGCAATCAGCCCCAGCATTTT. Its protein is CASSMEGARDLSNQPQHF. J is TRBJ1-5 and V is TRBV19; weak D call: TRBD1 (5 bases). Germline values: CDR1 LNHDA, CDR2 SQIVND (reference sequence). V lost 3 bases, J lost 0 bases, and 18 bases lay in between. CDR3 size: 18 residues.

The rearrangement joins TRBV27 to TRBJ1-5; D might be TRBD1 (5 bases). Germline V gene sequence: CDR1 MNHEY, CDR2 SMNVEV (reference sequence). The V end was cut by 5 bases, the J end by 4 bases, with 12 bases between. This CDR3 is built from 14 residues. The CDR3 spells CASSPWDFNQPQHF. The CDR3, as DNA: TGTGCCAGCAGTCCCTGGGACTTTAATCAGCCCCAGCATTTT.

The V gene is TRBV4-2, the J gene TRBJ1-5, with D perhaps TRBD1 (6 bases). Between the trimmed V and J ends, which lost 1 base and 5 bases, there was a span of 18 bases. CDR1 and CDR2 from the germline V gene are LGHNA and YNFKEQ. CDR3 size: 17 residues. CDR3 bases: TGTGCCAGCAGCCAAGTGGGCGGTTGGGCAGGGGATCAGCCCCAGCATTTT. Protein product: CASSQVGGWAGDQPQHF.

This CDR3 reads CASSRHPTSGAGDTQYF. The CDR3 DNA reads TGTGCCAGCAGCCGACACCCCACTAGCGGCGCCGGGGATACGCAGTATTTT. The chain uses TRBV7-9 and TRBJ2-3; 8 bases map to TRBD2. Germline CDR1 reads SEHNR; CDR2 reads FQNEAQ (reference sequence). The V segment lost 5 bases and the J segment 6 bases; nucleotides outside the gene matches: 16. There are 17 residues in the CDR3.

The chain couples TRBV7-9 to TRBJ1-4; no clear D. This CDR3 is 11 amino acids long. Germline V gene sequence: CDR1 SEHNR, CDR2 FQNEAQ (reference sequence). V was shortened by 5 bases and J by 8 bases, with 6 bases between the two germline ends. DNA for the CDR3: TGTGCCAGCAGCCTAGTAGAAAAACTGTTTTTT. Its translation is CASSLVEKLFF.

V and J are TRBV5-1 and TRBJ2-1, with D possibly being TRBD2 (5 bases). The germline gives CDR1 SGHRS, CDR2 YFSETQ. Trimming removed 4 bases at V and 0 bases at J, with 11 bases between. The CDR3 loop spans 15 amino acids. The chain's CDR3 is CASSLDFRSYNEQFF. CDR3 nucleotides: TGCGCCAGCAGCCTGGACTTTCGCTCCTACAATGAGCAGTTCTTC.

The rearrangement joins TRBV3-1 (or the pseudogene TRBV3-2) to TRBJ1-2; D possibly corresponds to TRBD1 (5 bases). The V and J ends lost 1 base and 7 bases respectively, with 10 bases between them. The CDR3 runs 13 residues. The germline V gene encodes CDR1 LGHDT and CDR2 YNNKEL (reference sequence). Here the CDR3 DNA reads TGTGCCAGCAGCCAAGCCCCCGGGGGTGGCTACACCTTC. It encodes CASSQAPGGGYTF.

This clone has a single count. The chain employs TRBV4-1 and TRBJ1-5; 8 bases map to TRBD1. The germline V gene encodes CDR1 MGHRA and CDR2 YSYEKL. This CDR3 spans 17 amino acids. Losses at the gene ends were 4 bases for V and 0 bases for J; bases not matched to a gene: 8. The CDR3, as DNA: TGCGCCAGCAGCCGACAGGGGCTTCAGTATAGCAATCAGCCCCAGCATTTT. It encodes CASSRQGLQYSNQPQHF.

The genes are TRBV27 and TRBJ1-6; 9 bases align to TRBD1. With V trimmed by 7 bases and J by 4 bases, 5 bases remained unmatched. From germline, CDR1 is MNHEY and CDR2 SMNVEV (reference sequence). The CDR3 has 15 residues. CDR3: CASTSGTGYNSPLHF. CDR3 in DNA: TGTGCCAGCACCTCCGGGACAGGGTATAATTCACCCCTCCACTTT.

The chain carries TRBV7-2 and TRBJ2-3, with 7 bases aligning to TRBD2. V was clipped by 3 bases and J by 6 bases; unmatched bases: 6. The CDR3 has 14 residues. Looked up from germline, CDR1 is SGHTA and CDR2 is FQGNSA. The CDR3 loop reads CASSFRTRRDTQYF. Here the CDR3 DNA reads TGTGCCAGCAGCTTCCGGACTAGACGGGATACGCAGTATTTT.

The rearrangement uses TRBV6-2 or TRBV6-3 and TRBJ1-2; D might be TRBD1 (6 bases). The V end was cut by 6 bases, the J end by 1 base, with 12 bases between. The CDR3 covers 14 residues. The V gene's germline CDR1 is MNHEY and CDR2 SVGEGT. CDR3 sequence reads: CASSRTALNYGYTF. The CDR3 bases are TGTGCCAGCAGCCGGACAGCACTTAACTATGGCTACACCTTC.

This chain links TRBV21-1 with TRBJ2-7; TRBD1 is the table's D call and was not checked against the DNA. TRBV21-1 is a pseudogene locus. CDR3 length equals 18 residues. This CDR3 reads CASSNPGTPLRNSYEQYF. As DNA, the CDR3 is TGTGCCAGCAGCAACCCCGGGACACCCTTAAGGAACTCCTACGAGCAGTACTTC.

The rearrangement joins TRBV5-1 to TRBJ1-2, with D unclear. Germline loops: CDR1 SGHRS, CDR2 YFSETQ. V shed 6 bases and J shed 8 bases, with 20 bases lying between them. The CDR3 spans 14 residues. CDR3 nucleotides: TGCGCCAGCACCCTCTCCGGGGTAATAGGCGGCTACACCTTC. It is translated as CASTLSGVIGGYTF. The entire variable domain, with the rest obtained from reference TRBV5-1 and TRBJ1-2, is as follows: KAGVTQTPRYLIKTRGQQVTLSCSPISGHRSVSWYQQTPGQGLQFLFEYFSETQRNKGNFPGRFSGRQFSNSRSEMNVSTLELGDSALYLCASTLSGVIGGYTFGSGTRLTVV.

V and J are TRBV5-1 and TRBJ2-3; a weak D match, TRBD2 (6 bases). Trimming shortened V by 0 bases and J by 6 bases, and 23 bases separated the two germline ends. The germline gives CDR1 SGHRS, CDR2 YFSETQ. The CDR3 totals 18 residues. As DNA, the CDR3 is TGCGCCAGCAGCTTGGAGGTCCCGCGGGGCCGGGGTAGGGATACGCAGTATTTT. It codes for CASSLEVPRGRGRDTQYF.

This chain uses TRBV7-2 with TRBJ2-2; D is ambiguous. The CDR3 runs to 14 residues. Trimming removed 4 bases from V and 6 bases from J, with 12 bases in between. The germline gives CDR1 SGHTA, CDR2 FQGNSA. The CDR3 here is CASSSNTRPGELFF. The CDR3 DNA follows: TGTGCCAGCAGCTCAAATACCAGGCCCGGGGAGCTGTTTTTT.

The CDR3 here is CASSSGQGYSYEQYV. Written as DNA, the CDR3 is TGCGCCAGCAGCTCCGGACAGGGCTACTCCTACGAGCAGTACGTC. The chain is built from TRBV5-1 and TRBJ2-7, with 8 bases fitting TRBD1. Germline trimming cut 3 bases from V and 0 bases from J; bases unmatched to any gene: 5. CDR1 is SGHRS and CDR2 is YFSETQ in the germline V gene. This CDR3 region has 15 residues.

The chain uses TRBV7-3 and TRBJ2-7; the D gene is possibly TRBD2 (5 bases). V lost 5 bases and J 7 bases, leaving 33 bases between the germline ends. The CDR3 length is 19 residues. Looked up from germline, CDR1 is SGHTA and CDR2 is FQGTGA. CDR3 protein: CASSLSGPQEVGPVREQYF. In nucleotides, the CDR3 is TGTGCCAGCAGCCTAAGCGGACCCCAGGAGGTAGGCCCCGTGCGGGAGCAGTACTTC.

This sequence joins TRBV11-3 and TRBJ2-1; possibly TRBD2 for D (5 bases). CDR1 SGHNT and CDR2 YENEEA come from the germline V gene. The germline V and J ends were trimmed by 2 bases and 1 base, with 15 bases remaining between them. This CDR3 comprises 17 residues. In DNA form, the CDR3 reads TGTGCCAGCAGCTTAATATATACGGGAAGGTCCTACAATGAGCAGTTCTTC. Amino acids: CASSLIYTGRSYNEQFF.